These T cell receptor beta chains were read from a single sample in a study of T cell changes during pregnancy in multiple sclerosis. Assay used: immunoSEQ multiplex PCR; TCRdb lists only in-frame clones, some missing. The table records 85,000 to 100,000 clones, approximately 92% of them present only once. The source material was peripheral blood, sampled in the first trimester of pregnancy. All receptors derive from a female donor with multiple sclerosis, enrolled in a pregnancy study. The CDR3 runs from the conserved cysteine through the conserved F or W. Each record gives: CDR3 DNA, CDR3 protein, J gene, V gene, D gene, clone size. D genes are given only for firm matches. Only some rows state a clone size, as once, few, many or a class for expanded clones.

TGTGCCAGCAGCTTAATAGGACTAGCGGGAGTTGGGGCCAACGTCCTGACTTTC	CASSLIGLAGVGANVLTF	TRBJ2-6	TRBV7-9	TRBD2	.
TGTGCCAGCAGCTTAGCCTCTGGGACAGGAATCTATGGCTACACCTTC	CASSLASGTGIYGYTF	TRBJ1-2	TRBV11-1	TRBD1	.
TGCGCCAGCAGCCGCACCGGGACTAGCGGGAGTGACATTCAGTACTTC	CASSRTGTSGSDIQYF	TRBJ2-4	TRBV4-1	TRBD2	.
TGTGCCAGCAGTTCGTTGTGGAGGGACGGGAAAGCTTTCTTT	CASSSLWRDGKAFF	TRBJ1-1	TRBV28	.	.
TGTGCCAGCAGTCACAAGAGCGGCCTCTCCTACGAGCAGTACTTC	CASSHKSGLSYEQYF	TRBJ2-7	TRBV27	.	.
TGTGCCAGCAGCCTTTACGGACTAGCGGGAGGAGGTGAGACCCAGTACTTC	CASSLYGLAGGGETQYF	TRBJ2-5	TRBV14	TRBD2	.
TGTGCCAGCAGCGTAGGACCAGAAGCGACAGATACGCAGTATTTT	CASSVGPEATDTQYF	TRBJ2-3	TRBV9	.	.
TGTGCCAGCAGCTTCAGGGGGCAAAACTATGGCCACACCTTC	CASSFRGQNYGHTF	TRBJ1-2	TRBV13	TRBD1	.
TGTGCCAGCAGTGAATCGATGGCTAGCGGTCCCTACGAGCAGTACTTC	CASSESMASGPYEQYF	TRBJ2-7	TRBV25-1	TRBD2	.
TGTGCCAGCAGCTTGATTGGCTTCGGCGGGAGGAGCCAAGAGACCCAGTACTTC	CASSLIGFGGRSQETQYF	TRBJ2-5	TRBV13	TRBD2	.
TGTGCCAGCAGTCAGCGAACCCCAGGGGGATACGAGCAGTACTTC	CASSQRTPGGYEQYF	TRBJ2-7	TRBV6-1	TRBD1	once
TGTGCCAGCAGCCATATCTCAACCGCATACGAGCAGTACTTC	CASSHISTAYEQYF	TRBJ2-7	TRBV6-5	.	.
TGCGCCAGCAGCCTGCAGGGGCAAGAGACCCAGTACTTC	CASSLQGQETQYF	TRBJ2-5	TRBV5-1	.	.
TGTGCCAGCAGTCCTAGCGGGAGTACGTTTGAGCAGTTCTTC	CASSPSGSTFEQFF	TRBJ2-1	TRBV27	TRBD2	.
TGTGCCAGTAGGGATAACAGGGAGAGCAATCAGCCCCAGCATTTT	CASRDNRESNQPQHF	TRBJ1-5	TRBV19	.	.
TGTGCCAGCAGCCCCCCCGAACCGGGACAGGGATCCTACGAGCAGTACTTC	CASSPPEPGQGSYEQYF	TRBJ2-7	TRBV2	TRBD1	.
TGTGCCAGCAGCTCCACAGGACCCGCTGGGGCCAACGTCCTGACTTTC	CASSSTGPAGANVLTF	TRBJ2-6	TRBV7-3	.	.
TGTGCCAGCAGTTACCTCGGGATCCAGCGTCCTGAAGCTTTCTTT	CASSYLGIQRPEAFF	TRBJ1-1	TRBV6-6	.	.
TGTGCCACCAGCAGCCCCCCGGGACATACAGATACGCAGTATTTT	CATSSPPGHTDTQYF	TRBJ2-3	TRBV15	.	.
TGTGCCAGCCGGCCCGTGACAGGGGGCGGGACCTACGAGCAGTACTTC	CASRPVTGGGTYEQYF	TRBJ2-7	TRBV28	TRBD1	.
TGTGCCAGCAGCTTAGCGATTTGGGGGCTGAACAATCAGCCCCAGCATTTT	CASSLAIWGLNNQPQHF	TRBJ1-5	TRBV7-2	.	.
TGTGCCAGCAGTTCCAGGGTGATTAATGAAAAACTGTTTTTT	CASSSRVINEKLFF	TRBJ1-4	TRBV28	.	.
TGTGCCAGCAGCCAGAATAGACTAGCGGGAGTCACCGGGGAGCTGTTTTTT	CASSQNRLAGVTGELFF	TRBJ2-2	TRBV27	TRBD2	.
TGTGCCAGCTCGCGAGGCGGGTTAGGCGGCTACACCTTC	CASSRGGLGGYTF	TRBJ1-2	TRBV14	.	.
TGTGCCACCAGCAGAGACGTTTTGGGTAGCAGGGCAGATACGCAGTATTTT	CATSRDVLGSRADTQYF	TRBJ2-3	TRBV15	.	.
TGTGCCAGCAGCGGGAGGACGGACTACGAGCAGTACTTC	CASSGRTDYEQYF	TRBJ2-7	TRBV9	.	.
TGCGCCAGCAGACTACCACCTTTCCGTGAGCAGTTCTTC	CASRLPPFREQFF	TRBJ2-1	TRBV5-1	.	.
TGCGCCAGCAGCCCGCGGACTAGCCAAGAGACCCAGTACTTC	CASSPRTSQETQYF	TRBJ2-5	TRBV5-1	TRBD2	.
TGTGCCAGCAGCGGGATCCGGGAGACCCAGTACTTC	CASSGIRETQYF	TRBJ2-5	TRBV6-5	.	.
TGTGCCAGCAGCCGAACTAGTTTCCCAGATACGCAGTATTTT	CASSRTSFPDTQYF	TRBJ2-3	TRBV27	.	.
TGCGCCAGCAGTGAGTCGAGCACCGGGGAGCTGTTTTTT	CASSESSTGELFF	TRBJ2-2	TRBV10-2	.	.
TGTGCCAGCAGCTTAGGCCTGGGGGGGAGCAATCAGCCCCAGCATTTT	CASSLGLGGSNQPQHF	TRBJ1-5	TRBV7-6	.	.
TGTGCCAGCTCACCCTTGGGACAGGGGTTAGGATACGATACGCAGTATTTT	CASSPLGQGLGYDTQYF	TRBJ2-3	TRBV18	TRBD1	.
TGTGCCAGCAGTGAGGAGAGGGGAAACACCATATATTTT	CASSEERGNTIYF	TRBJ1-3	TRBV6-1	.	.
TGCGCCAGCAGCTCCAGGACAGGGGCCTACGAGCAGTACTTC	CASSSRTGAYEQYF	TRBJ2-7	TRBV4-1	TRBD1	.
TGTGCCAGCAGCGGGGGACAGGGACTAGGGGCAGATACGCAGTATTTT	CASSGGQGLGADTQYF	TRBJ2-3	TRBV9	.	.
TGTGCCAGCAGTTTATGGACTTGGGGAGGGTTGGGCAATCAGCCCCAGCATTTT	CASSLWTWGGLGNQPQHF	TRBJ1-5	TRBV28	.	.
TGCAGCGTTGGTCGACCCTTAGAGGGCGAGCAGTACTTC	CSVGRPLEGEQYF	TRBJ2-7	TRBV29-1	.	once
TGTGCCAGCTCACTATCAGGGGGTAATGGCTACACCTTC	CASSLSGGNGYTF	TRBJ1-2	TRBV18	TRBD1	.
TGTGCTAGCAGCTCAACCCGGACTAGCACTGAGCAGTTCTTC	CASSSTRTSTEQFF	TRBJ2-1	TRBV7-7	TRBD2	once
TGTGCCAGCAGCGTAGGGACAGGGTGGAACACTGAAGCTTTCTTT	CASSVGTGWNTEAFF	TRBJ1-1	TRBV9	TRBD1	.
TGTGCCAGCAGCCAAGATGACAGGTCCCTCGACTATGGCTACACCTTC	CASSQDDRSLDYGYTF	TRBJ1-2	TRBV4-2	.	.
TGTGCCAGCAGCTTAAACCGGGACAGGGGCGTCTATGGCTACACCTTC	CASSLNRDRGVYGYTF	TRBJ1-2	TRBV7-8	TRBD1	.
TGTGCCAGCAGTGAGTCGGGGAGTGCCCAGTACTTC	CASSESGSAQYF	TRBJ2-5	TRBV2	.	.
TGTGCCAGCAGCCCGGCTGTTGGGGGGGCCGGGGAGCTGTTTTTT	CASSPAVGGAGELFF	TRBJ2-2	TRBV28	TRBD2	.
TGTGCCAGCAGTTACTCCCTTGTCACTGAAGCTTTCTTT	CASSYSLVTEAFF	TRBJ1-1	TRBV6-6	.	.
TGTGCCAGCAGCTTAGTCGGACAGTACAATGAGCAGTTCTTC	CASSLVGQYNEQFF	TRBJ2-1	TRBV11-2	.	.